The T cell receptor beta chain under discussion was sequenced for a study of shared clonotypes between healthy human individuals. Clones were read by immunoSEQ multiplex PCR, and TCRdb kept only the in-frame ones, dropping some. The sample shows millions of clones, about 95% of them seen only once. The CDR3 covers 15 residues. Germline assignment: CDR1 GTSNPN and CDR2 SVGIG (reference sequence). The V and J ends lost 4 bases and 4 bases, in that order; junction bases with no gene match: 13. The chain has TRBV30 and TRBJ2-7, with TRBD2 matching 7 bases. Material: naive CD4+ T cells sorted from blood. Documented subset: CD45RA+ positively selected. The receptor was isolated from a man between 18 and 29 years old in good health. The CDR3 nucleotides are TGTGCCTGGACTCTGGGGAGGGGCAGTTTTTACGAGCAGTACTTC. Its protein product is CAWTLGRGSFYEQYF.